Shown below are 32 T cell receptor beta chains from a single sample sequenced in a study of T cells in Graves' hyperthyroidism and ophthalmopathy. RNA transcripts were the template for amplifying TCR beta CDR3 regions. First-round RT-PCR with HTBI primers amplified the TCR CDR3 region. In TCRdb, the multiplex PCR reads were re-called with MiXCR into one record per CDR3 protein. The repertoire has about 520,000 distinct CDR3 sequences, less than 25% of them found once; the top ten carry about 25%. The sequenced sample was blood. All receptors come from a man aged 18 to 29 with Graves' hyperthyroidism.

The table lists this clonotype with a few counts. V gene TRBV7-8 combines with J gene TRBJ1-1; D uncertain. Germline CDR1 is SGHVS and CDR2 is FQNEAQ. This CDR3 is built from 12 residues. V lost 1 base and J 4 bases, leaving 4 bases between the germline ends. CDR3 nucleotide sequence: TGTGCCAGCAGCTTAGAGACCACTGAAGCTTTCTTT. Its translation: CASSLETTEAFF.

Of note for this clonotype: Given the absence of the conserved phenylalanine or tryptophan at the CDR3 end, a read error is likely. The V and J genes are TRBV6-2 or TRBV6-3 and TRBJ1-1; D might be TRBD1 (5 bases). CDR1 and CDR2 from the germline V gene are MNHEY and SVGEGT. CDR3 length: 14 residues. V lost 6 bases and J lost 0, with 11 bases in between. CDR3 bases: TGTGCCAGCAGCGTTTGGGGCCTGAACACTGAAGCTTTCGTT. Translated, it gives CASSVWGLNTEAFV.

This chain links TRBV6-2 or TRBV6-3 with TRBJ2-5, with 13 nucleotides matching TRBD2. Germline V CDR1 and CDR2: MNHEY, SVGEGT. The ends lost 2 bases at V and 5 bases at J; junction bases unmatched: 17. The CDR3 is 20 amino acids. CDR3 coding DNA: TGTGCCAGCAGTTACGAATTCCAACCGGGACTAGCGGGGCCGGGCGAGACCCAGTACTTC. As protein: CASSYEFQPGLAGPGETQYF.

This clonotype has a count of ten or more. The chain combines TRBV27 with TRBJ1-2; D remains ambiguous. V was cut by 4 bases and J by 8 bases, with 20 bases left in between. Germline assignment: CDR1 MNHEY and CDR2 SMNVEV (reference sequence). The CDR3 has 15 residues. The DNA of the CDR3 is TGTGCCAGCAGTTACGGGATGAGGGCTTTGGGCGGCTACACCTTC. Translating it yields CASSYGMRALGGYTF.

This chain connects TRBV6-5 to TRBJ1-5; TRBD1 is a possible D gene (5 bases). Germline CDR1 and CDR2: MNHEY and SVGAGI. Trimming pared 2 bases from V and 9 bases from J, leaving 14 bases between. The CDR3 is 14 residues long. CDR3 DNA: TGTGCCAGCAGTTACGAAGGGACCCGAGGGCCCCAGCATTTT. Protein: CASSYEGTRGPQHF.

This clonotype has ten or more counts. The rearrangement uses TRBV12-3 or TRBV12-4 and TRBJ2-5, with 10 bases fitting TRBD1. The V segment lost 5 bases and the J segment 4 bases; nucleotides outside the gene matches: 7. This CDR3 contains 15 residues. The CDR3 DNA follows: TGTGCCAGCAGTCGAGACAGGGGGCGTGGAGAGACCCAGTACTTC. Translated: CASSRDRGRGETQYF.

J is TRBJ1-5 and V is TRBV4-2; TRBD1 matches 7 bases. V was pared by 4 bases and J by 7 bases, with 13 bases of the junction left unmatched. The CDR3 spans 16 residues. CDR1 and CDR2 from the germline V gene are LGHNA and YNFKEQ. CDR3 region: CASSRGAPGDSQPQHF. The CDR3 DNA sequence: TGTGCCAGCAGCCGAGGGGCCCCTGGGGACAGCCAGCCCCAGCATTTT.

The genes are TRBV12-3 or TRBV12-4 and TRBJ1-2; TRBD1 might be the D (6 bases). This CDR3 spans 14 amino acids. Trimming took 5 bases from V and 6 from J, leaving 16 bases between them. The DNA of the CDR3 is TGTGCCAGCAGTCCCCGGGACAATACCAATGGCTACACCTTC. Its translation: CASSPRDNTNGYTF.

This clonotype has just a few counts. V and J are TRBV12-3 or TRBV12-4 and TRBJ2-4, with no clear D. This CDR3 has 15 residues. Trimming left V 1 base short and J 2 bases short, with 9 bases between. CDR3 sequence reads: CASSLELVTKNIQYF. The CDR3 DNA sequence: TGTGCCAGCAGTTTAGAATTGGTTACCAAAAACATTCAGTACTTC.

This rearrangement joins TRBV6-2 or TRBV6-3 to TRBJ1-2; the D is unclear. V lost 5 bases and J lost 4, with 8 bases in between. CDR1 MNHEY and CDR2 SVGEGT come from the germline V gene. The CDR3 covers 12 residues. CDR3 in amino acids: CASSTASYGYTF. DNA of the CDR3: TGTGCCAGCAGTACGGCCTCCTATGGCTACACCTTC.

This clonotype was observed a single time. The chain links TRBV6-2 or TRBV6-3 to TRBJ2-7; TRBD1 aligns across 12 bases. This CDR3 has 14 residues. Germline V gene data show CDR1 as MNHEY and CDR2 as SVGEGT. V was clipped by 6 bases and J by 5 bases; unmatched bases: 5. The CDR3 DNA follows: TGTGCCAGCAGGAGGGACAGGGGGCCCAACGAGCAGTACTTC. Translated, it gives CASRRDRGPNEQYF.

CDR3 in amino acids: CASTRGRYGYTF. The CDR3 DNA sequence: TGTGCCAGCACCCGGGGCCGTTATGGCTACACCTTC. The chain combines TRBV28 with TRBJ1-2; possibly TRBD1 for D (5 bases). The CDR3 extends over 12 amino acids. V lost 7 bases and J 5 bases, leaving 11 bases between the germline ends. CDR1 is MDHEN and CDR2 is SYDVKM in the germline V gene.

This clonotype was picked up a small number of times. V is TRBV7-2 and J is TRBJ2-3; D is unresolved. The CDR3 is 19 amino acids. CDR1 and CDR2 (germline): SGHTA, FQGNSA. Trimming stripped 3 bases from V and 0 bases from J, with 22 bases between. The CDR3 region has the DNA TGTGCCAGCAGCTTCCATTTCTTTCGGGCCCTATCTAGCACAGATACGCAGTATTTT. It yields the protein CASSFHFFRALSSTDTQYF. The entire variable domain, with the rest obtained from reference TRBV7-2 and TRBJ2-3, is as follows: GAGVSQSPSNKVTEKGKDVELRCDPISGHTALYWYRQSLGQGLEFLIYFQGNSAPDKSGLPSDRFSAERTGGSVSTLTIQRTQQEDSAVYLCASSFHFFRALSSTDTQYFGPGTRLTVL.

The V gene is TRBV5-8, the J gene TRBJ1-5, with D possibly being TRBD1 (5 bases). CDR1 SGHTS and CDR2 YDEGEE come from the germline V gene. This CDR3 contains 15 residues. V dropped 4 bases and J dropped 0 bases, with 11 bases sitting between them. CDR3 amino acids: CASSKAGRSNQPQHF. The CDR3 DNA reads TGTGCCAGCAGCAAGGCGGGACGTAGCAATCAGCCCCAGCATTTT.

Note on this clonotype: This may stem from a read error, because a much larger clone lies one nucleotide away. This chain joins TRBV6-1 and TRBJ2-2, with 9 bases matching TRBD1. Germline CDR1 reads MNHNS; CDR2 reads SASEGT. The CDR3 covers 15 residues. The chain's CDR3 is CASRQGATHTGELCF. The CDR3 DNA reads as TGTGCCAGCAGACAGGGGGCAACCCACACCGGGGAGCTGTGTTTT.

There are a few counts of this clonotype. A much larger clone lies one base from this, so it may be a read error. The gene calls are TRBV6-1 and TRBJ2-2, with no clear D. Germline CDR1 MNHNS, CDR2 SASEGT. V lost 5 bases and J 5 bases, leaving 9 bases between the germline ends. The CDR3 consists of 13 residues. In nucleotides, the CDR3 is TGTGCCAGCAGTAAAGAAATTACCGGGGAGCTGTTTTTT. This codes for CASSKEITGELFF.

The chain couples TRBV2 to TRBJ2-7; TRBD1 matches 7 bases. The germline V gene has CDR1 SNHLY and CDR2 FYNNEI. The CDR3 has 12 amino acids. J gave up 3 bases and V 6 bases, and 2 bases lay outside the gene matches. CDR3 coding DNA: TGTGCCAGCAGACCAGGGGGCTACGAGCAGTACTTC. This sequence encodes CASRPGGYEQYF.

The rearrangement uses TRBV6-1 and TRBJ2-5; no definite D call. This CDR3 comprises 15 residues. V was shortened by 1 base and J by 1 base, with 10 bases between the two germline ends. Germline V gene data show CDR1 as MNHNS and CDR2 as SASEGT. CDR3 sequence: CASSEGAGAQETQYF. The CDR3 nucleotides read TGTGCCAGCAGTGAAGGGGCAGGAGCCCAAGAGACCCAGTACTTC.

This clonotype was seen ten or more times. The gene calls are TRBV11-2 and TRBJ2-7, with D perhaps assigned TRBD1 or TRBD2 (6 bases each). Germline V gives CDR1 SGHAT, CDR2 FQNNGV. V was trimmed by 3 bases and J by 3 bases, leaving 15 bases between them. The CDR3 spans 15 residues. Written as DNA, the CDR3 is TGTGCCAGCAGCTTGGAGGGGACACATCACTACGAGCAGTACTTC. Protein product: CASSLEGTHHYEQYF. The whole variable domain, filled in from reference TRBV11-2 and TRBJ2-7, reads EAGVAQSPRYKIIEKRQSVAFWCNPISGHATLYWYQQILGQGPKLLIQFQNNGVVDDSQLPKDRFSAERLKGVDSTLKIQPAKLEDSAVYLCASSLEGTHHYEQYFGPGTRLTVT.

This clonotype was detected ten times or more. The chain links TRBV7-3 to TRBJ1-2, with D possibly matching TRBD1 (6 bases). The V gene lost 5 bases and the J gene lost 8 bases, with 15 bases spanning the gap. This CDR3 contains 13 residues. Germline-derived CDR1 and CDR2 are SGHTA and FQGTGA. The CDR3 nucleotides read TGTGCCAGCAGCCCTGCCCCCCAGGGGGGCTACACCTTC. Protein sequence: CASSPAPQGGYTF.

This clonotype appeared many times. CDR3 region: CASSWGTGSNQPQHF. The CDR3 bases are TGTGCCAGTAGTTGGGGGACAGGGTCGAATCAGCCCCAGCATTTT. The chain combines TRBV19 with TRBJ1-5, with 9 bases identical to TRBD1. CDR1 and CDR2 (germline): LNHDA, SQIVND (reference sequence). The CDR3 covers 15 residues. J was trimmed by 4 bases and V by 5 bases; bases with no gene match: 6.

This clonotype was seen repeatedly, ten times or more. The chain joins TRBV6-1 to TRBJ2-2; D might be TRBD2 (5 bases). Germline CDR1 reads MNHNS; CDR2 reads SASEGT. This CDR3 contains 14 residues. V lost 6 bases to trimming and J lost 3 bases, with 11 bases between them. CDR3 loop: CASSRGLYTGELFF. In DNA form, the CDR3 reads TGTGCCAGCAGCCGAGGACTCTACACCGGGGAGCTGTTTTTT.

This sequence joins TRBV2 and TRBJ1-6, with D perhaps matching TRBD1 (6 bases). The CDR3 is 15 amino acids. Trimming left V 4 bases short and J 7 bases short, with 14 bases between. CDR1 and CDR2 (germline): SNHLY, FYNNEI. The CDR3 region has the DNA TGTGCCAGCAGTGGTCAGGGGCTGGAAAATTCACCCCTCCACTTT. The encoded protein is CASSGQGLENSPLHF.

In its sample, this clonotype was seen many times. The chain uses TRBV29-1 and TRBJ1-2, with D tentatively TRBD1 (6 bases). V lost 6 bases and J lost 3, with 11 bases in between. The germline gives CDR1 SQVTM, CDR2 ANQGSEA. The CDR3 has 12 residues. In DNA form, the CDR3 reads TGCAGCGTAAACAGGGTGCACTATGGCTACACCTTC. Protein: CSVNRVHYGYTF.

The genes are TRBV11-2 and TRBJ2-2; D uncertain. V lost 5 bases and J 0 bases, leaving 10 bases between the germline ends. There are 15 residues in the CDR3. Germline values: CDR1 SGHAT, CDR2 FQNNGV. The CDR3 nucleotides are TGTGCCAGCAGCCCCGCAGTGACGAACACCGGGGAGCTGTTTTTT. This gives the protein CASSPAVTNTGELFF.

The chain carries TRBV15 and TRBJ2-2; D perhaps matches TRBD1 (6 bases). The CDR3 totals 15 residues. Germline V gives CDR1 LNHNV, CDR2 YYDKDF (reference sequence). Trimming took off 1 base at V and 2 bases at J, with 8 bases between the two ends. The CDR3 DNA reads as TGTGCCACCAGCAGAGGACAGGTTAACACCGGGGAGCTGTTTTTT. The encoded protein is CATSRGQVNTGELFF. Full variable domain (outside the CDR3, taken from reference TRBV15 and TRBJ2-2): DAMVIQNPRYQVTQFGKPVTLSCSQTLNHNVMYWYQQKSSQAPKLLFHYYDKDFNNEADTPDNFQSRRPNTSFCFLDIRSPGLGDTAMYLCATSRGQVNTGELFFGEGSRLTVL.

In regard to this clonotype: At one end the junction does not follow the germline gene, possibly because of a read error. V gene TRBV11-2 combines with J gene TRBJ2-4, with a possible D match to TRBD1 (5 bases). The CDR3 runs to 14 residues. The germline V gene has CDR1 SGHAT and CDR2 FQNNGV. The CDR3 DNA reads TGTGCCAGCAGTCAGACACTTGGGGCCAACATTAAGTACTTC. Amino acid sequence: CASSQTLGANIKYF. Full variable domain (missing parts from reference TRBV11-2 and TRBJ2-4): EAGVAQSPRYKIIEKRQSVAFWCNPISGHATLYWYQQILGQGPKLLIQFQNNGVVDDSQLPKDRFSAERLKGVDSTLKIQPAKLEDSAVYLCASSQTLGANIKYFGAGTRLSVL.

Note on this clonotype: A much larger clone sits a single nucleotide away, making a read error possible. This chain joins TRBV2 and TRBJ1-1; tentatively, D is TRBD1 (5 bases). Per germline, CDR1 SNHLY and CDR2 FYNNEI. There are 14 residues in the CDR3. The DNA of the CDR3 is TGTGCCAGCAGTGAGGGGCGGCGGGCCACTGAAGCTTGCTTT. It specifies CASSEGRRATEACF. Complete variable domain (other parts from reference TRBV2 and TRBJ1-1): EPEVTQTPSHQVTQMGQEVILRCVPISNHLYFYWYRQILGQKVEFLVSFYNNEISEKSEIFDDQFSVERPDGSNFTLKIRSTKLEDSAMYFCASSEGRRATEACFGQGTRLTVV.

There are many counts of this clonotype. The chain couples TRBV28 to TRBJ2-5, with 7 positions matching TRBD2. Looked up from germline, CDR1 is MDHEN and CDR2 is SYDVKM. The CDR3 consists of 14 residues. Trimming removed 5 bases from V and 4 bases from J; junction bases left unmatched: 7. The CDR3 sequence: CASSLQAGRETQYF. Here the CDR3 DNA reads TGTGCCAGCAGTCTCCAAGCGGGGAGAGAGACCCAGTACTTC.

On this clonotype: An end of the junction does not agree with germline; a read error may underlie this. This chain uses TRBV27 with TRBJ1-1, with D possibly matching TRBD1 (6 bases). Germline V CDR1 and CDR2: MNHEY, SMNVEV (reference sequence). The length of the CDR3 is 13 residues. This chain's CDR3 is CASSPTLGGRLWF. In DNA form, the CDR3 reads TGTGCCAGCAGTCCTACCCTCGGGGGGCGTCTCTGGTTT.

As concerns this clonotype: It may be a read error: a sequence one base away is much more abundant. The chain recombines TRBV12-3 or TRBV12-4 with TRBJ1-1; 8 nucleotides align to TRBD1. Trimming took 7 bases from V and 5 from J; bases not matched to a gene: 9. CDR3 size: 14 residues. The CDR3 region is CASKGRGRGTEAFF. CDR3 DNA sequence: TGTGCCAGCAAAGGCAGGGGGCGGGGGACTGAAGCTTTCTTT.

This clonotype was observed at least ten times. In DNA, the CDR3 is TGTGCCAGCAGACGTGGGGGGATGGAAGGCTACACCTTC. It yields the protein CASRRGGMEGYTF. The chain recombines TRBV3-1 with TRBJ1-2, with D possibly matching TRBD1 (5 bases). The CDR3 sequence is 13 residues long. Per germline, CDR1 LGHDT and CDR2 YNNKEL (reference sequence). The V gene lost 6 bases and the J gene lost 8 bases, with 16 bases spanning the gap.